The 30 T cell receptor beta chains reported below all come from one sample, sequenced in a study of CD8 T cell repertoires and HIV-1 epitope variants. Sequenced by immunoSEQ multiplex PCR; TCRdb stores in-frame clones only, minus some. Seen here are 3,000 to 4,000 clones, over 65% observed once, and the top ten hold roughly two fifths. For these receptors, no antigen is known. The sequencing sample was made of cultured CD8+ T cells derived from PBMCs. The receptors here all came from a male donor with HIV.

The chain uses TRBV29-1 and TRBJ2-6; D unclear. Trimming took off 5 bases at V and 3 bases at J, with 8 bases between the two ends. The CDR3 loop spans 13 amino acids. Germline CDR1 and CDR2: SQVTM and ANQGSEA. The CDR3 spells CSVIGFGANVLTF. The CDR3 region has the DNA TGCAGCGTTATAGGGTTTGGGGCCAACGTCCTGACTTTC.

This clone has a handful of counts. This chain uses TRBV28 with TRBJ1-1, with D uncertain. Deletions cut 5 bases from V and 1 base from J, with 11 bases between. This CDR3 has 14 residues. Germline V gene lookup returns CDR1 MDHEN and CDR2 SYDVKM. This chain's CDR3 is CASSPVLGNTEAFF. The CDR3, as DNA: TGTGCCAGCAGTCCAGTGCTAGGGAACACTGAAGCTTTCTTT.

The gene calls are TRBV5-1 and TRBJ2-3; TRBD2 matches 14 bases. V was pared by 4 bases and J by 4 bases, with 8 bases of the junction left unmatched. This CDR3 region has 17 residues. In germline, CDR1 is SGHRS, CDR2 YFSETQ. The CDR3 region is CASSARLAGGAPDTQYF. In DNA form, the CDR3 reads TGCGCCAGCAGCGCACGACTAGCGGGAGGGGCCCCAGATACGCAGTATTTT. Looking up the rest from reference TRBV5-1 and TRBJ2-3 gives the full variable domain: KAGVTQTPRYLIKTRGQQVTLSCSPISGHRSVSWYQQTPGQGLQFLFEYFSETQRNKGNFPGRFSGRQFSNSRSEMNVSTLELGDSALYLCASSARLAGGAPDTQYFGPGTRLTVL.

V usage is TRBV27 and J usage is TRBJ2-6; TRBD1 or TRBD2 may be the D gene (5 bases each). The CDR3 has 17 residues. Trimming shortened V by 0 bases and J by 0 bases, and 9 bases separated the two germline ends. Germline CDR1 is MNHEY and CDR2 is SMNVEV (reference sequence). DNA for the CDR3: TGTGCCAGCAGTTTATCGGGACGTCTCTCTGGGGCCAACGTCCTGACTTTC. Protein sequence: CASSLSGRLSGANVLTF.

The chain joins TRBV2 to TRBJ2-2; 10 bases match TRBD2. Looked up from germline, CDR1 is SNHLY and CDR2 is FYNNEI. The CDR3 extends over 17 amino acids. After removal of 4 bases from V and 3 bases from J, the junction contained 8 bases not matched to a gene. The CDR3 protein is CASSVGAGGRDTGELFF. Written as DNA, the CDR3 is TGTGCCAGCAGTGTAGGAGCGGGGGGGCGAGACACCGGGGAGCTGTTTTTT.

The chain combines TRBV27 with TRBJ2-2, with 7 bases that match TRBD1. Losses at the gene ends were 4 bases for V and 8 bases for J; bases not matched to a gene: 19. There are 18 residues in the CDR3. Per germline, CDR1 MNHEY and CDR2 SMNVEV (reference sequence). CDR3 region: CASSSTTTSTGAVGELFF. DNA of the CDR3: TGTGCCAGCAGTTCAACAACAACGAGTACAGGGGCGGTGGGGGAGCTGTTTTTT.

The sample holds one count of this clone. The CDR3 here is CASSGNPSTEAFF. For the CDR3, the DNA is TGCGCCAGCAGCGGCAATCCTAGCACTGAAGCTTTCTTT. The chain is built from TRBV5-1 and TRBJ1-1; D is unclear. The CDR3 runs to 13 residues. Germline-derived CDR1 and CDR2 are SGHRS and YFSETQ. The germline V and J ends were trimmed by 4 bases and 4 bases, with 11 bases remaining between them.

The chain joins TRBV5-4 to TRBJ1-6; TRBD1 is a possible D gene (5 bases). V lost 2 bases and J 7 bases, leaving 10 bases between the germline ends. This CDR3 region has 14 residues. Germline CDR1 and CDR2: SGHNT and YYREEE (reference sequence). CDR3 protein: CASSFRGGNSPLHF. CDR3 DNA sequence: TGTGCCAGCAGCTTCCGGGGGGGGAATTCACCCCTCCACTTT. The full variable domain, its missing parts supplied by reference TRBV5-4 and TRBJ1-6, is ETGVTQSPTHLIKTRGQQVTLRCSSQSGHNTVSWYQQALGQGPQFIFQYYREEENGRGNFPPRFSGLQFPNYSSELNVNALELDDSALYLCASSFRGGNSPLHFGNGTRLTVT.

This clone was seen once. The chain combines TRBV9 with TRBJ2-2; no reliable D call. The CDR3 consists of 15 residues. The germline V gene encodes CDR1 SGDLS and CDR2 YYNGEE. V lost 7 bases, J lost 1 base, and 14 bases lay in between. The CDR3 coding sequence is TGTGCCAGCTCGGAAGGGTTCTGGAACACCGGGGAGCTGTTTTTT. Its translation: CASSEGFWNTGELFF. The full variable domain, its missing parts supplied by reference TRBV9 and TRBJ2-2, is DSGVTQTPKHLITATGQRVTLRCSPRSGDLSVYWYQQSLDQGLQFLIQYYNGEERAKGNILERFSAQQFPDLHSELNLSSLELGDSALYFCASSEGFWNTGELFFGEGSRLTVL.

This clone showed up just a few times. The chain recombines TRBV10-2 with TRBJ2-7, with no clear D. Looked up from germline, CDR1 is WSHSY and CDR2 is SAAADI. V lost 8 bases to trimming and J lost 5 bases, with 19 bases between them. The CDR3 sequence is 14 residues long. This CDR3 is CASAPGSLWDEQYF. CDR3 nucleotide sequence: TGCGCCAGCGCCCCAGGCAGCCTTTGGGACGAGCAGTACTTC.

The chain carries TRBV9 and TRBJ1-6, with 8 bases that match TRBD1. CDR1 is SGDLS, CDR2 YYNGEE, per germline. The CDR3 covers 19 residues. Trimming removed 0 bases from V and 7 bases from J; junction bases left unmatched: 15. The CDR3 DNA is TGTGCCAGCAGCGTAGACAAAGGGACAGGCTCTGGGGGGAATTCACCCCTCCACTTT. Its protein product is CASSVDKGTGSGGNSPLHF.

The table lists this clone with a few counts. V gene TRBV28 combines with J gene TRBJ1-5; D unresolved. The CDR3 contains 15 residues. The V end was cut by 3 bases, the J end by 3 bases, with 12 bases between. The germline gives CDR1 MDHEN, CDR2 SYDVKM. The CDR3 reads CASSFDGRYNQPQHF. The CDR3 DNA reads as TGTGCCAGCAGTTTTGATGGACGGTACAATCAGCCCCAGCATTTT.

This clone was found a few times. V usage is TRBV6-5 and J usage is TRBJ2-7; 8 nucleotides agree with TRBD1. Per germline, CDR1 MNHEY and CDR2 SVGAGI. The V gene end was trimmed by 5 bases and the J gene end by 6 bases; junction bases not matched to a gene: 3. The CDR3 extends over 12 amino acids. This CDR3 reads CASSTTGGEQYF. CDR3 nucleotides: TGTGCCAGCAGTACCACAGGGGGCGAGCAGTACTTC.

This sequence joins TRBV28 and TRBJ1-1; tentatively, D is TRBD1 (6 bases). From germline, CDR1 is MDHEN and CDR2 SYDVKM. The CDR3 totals 13 residues. V lost 3 bases, J lost 5 bases, and 10 bases lay in between. CDR3 protein: CASSLSRGTEAFF. The CDR3 region has the DNA TGTGCCAGCAGTTTGAGCAGGGGAACTGAAGCTTTCTTT. Full variable domain (rest looked up from reference TRBV28 and TRBJ1-1): DVKVTQSSRYLVKRTGEKVFLECVQDMDHENMFWYRQDPGLGLRLIYFSYDVKMKEKGDIPEGYSVSREKKERFSLILESASTNQTSMYLCASSLSRGTEAFFGQGTRLTVV.

The chain recombines TRBV19 with TRBJ1-4; 7 nucleotides agree with TRBD1. The germline gives CDR1 LNHDA, CDR2 SQIVND (reference sequence). With V trimmed by 5 bases and J by 7 bases, 10 bases remained unmatched. CDR3 length equals 15 residues. CDR3 amino acids: CASSVTRDRIEKLFF. DNA of the CDR3: TGTGCCAGTAGTGTTACCCGGGACAGAATTGAAAAACTGTTTTTT.

The chain is built from TRBV2 and TRBJ2-2; no definite D call. CDR1 is SNHLY, CDR2 FYNNEI, per germline. Trimming removed 6 bases from V and 3 bases from J, with 8 bases in between. The CDR3 is made up of 13 amino acids. In DNA form, the CDR3 reads TGTGCCAGCAGGCAGGACGACACCGGGGAGCTGTTTTTT. Protein product: CASRQDDTGELFF. Full variable domain (rest looked up from reference TRBV2 and TRBJ2-2): EPEVTQTPSHQVTQMGQEVILRCVPISNHLYFYWYRQILGQKVEFLVSFYNNEISEKSEIFDDQFSVERPDGSNFTLKIRSTKLEDSAMYFCASRQDDTGELFFGEGSRLTVL.

This clone was detected only once. The chain combines TRBV10-3 with TRBJ2-7; perhaps TRBD2 as D (6 bases). The CDR3 length is 14 residues. V was cut by 4 bases and J by 2 bases, with 12 bases left in between. CDR1 and CDR2 from the germline V gene are ENHRY and SYGVKD. The chain's CDR3 is CAISGGGATYEQYF. CDR3 in DNA: TGTGCCATCAGTGGAGGAGGGGCTACCTACGAGCAGTACTTC.

This clone appeared a few times. The gene calls are TRBV19 and TRBJ2-7; D is ambiguous. Looked up from germline, CDR1 is LNHDA and CDR2 is SQIVND (reference sequence). The germline V and J ends were trimmed by 4 bases and 4 bases, with 8 bases remaining between them. CDR3 length equals 12 residues. The CDR3 DNA is TGTGCCAGTAGTAACAGACCTTACGAGCAGTACTTC. Its protein product is CASSNRPYEQYF. The whole variable domain, filled in from reference TRBV19 and TRBJ2-7, reads DGGITQSPKYLFRKEGQNVTLSCEQNLNHDAMYWYRQDPGQGLRLIYYSQIVNDFQKGDIAEGYSVSREKKESFPLTVTSAQKNPTAFYLCASSNRPYEQYFGPGTRLTVT.

CDR3 protein: CASSSGTYEQYF. The CDR3, as DNA: TGTGCCAGCAGTTCCGGGACCTACGAGCAGTACTTC. The chain has TRBV27 and TRBJ2-5, with TRBD2 as a possible D gene (5 bases). The end of the DNA fits TRBJ2-7 better, so the J call may be wrong. Looked up from germline, CDR1 is MNHEY and CDR2 is SMNVEV (reference sequence). The CDR3 is 12 residues long.

V is TRBV28 and J is TRBJ2-2; no clear D. V shed 6 bases and J shed 4 bases, with 15 bases lying between them. Per the germline V gene, CDR1 is MDHEN and CDR2 is SYDVKM. The CDR3 extends over 15 amino acids. The chain's CDR3 is CASRGQTGSTGELFF. The CDR3 DNA reads as TGTGCCAGCAGGGGCCAGACTGGGTCCACCGGGGAGCTGTTTTTT. The variable domain in full, completed from reference TRBV28 and TRBJ2-2, reads DVKVTQSSRYLVKRTGEKVFLECVQDMDHENMFWYRQDPGLGLRLIYFSYDVKMKEKGDIPEGYSVSREKKERFSLILESASTNQTSMYLCASRGQTGSTGELFFGEGSRLTVL.

The gene calls are TRBV5-4 and TRBJ2-1; 8 bases fit TRBD1. The CDR3 sequence is 15 residues long. Germline trimming cut 5 bases from V and 7 bases from J; bases unmatched to any gene: 11. Germline CDR1 and CDR2: SGHNT and YYREEE (reference sequence). DNA for the CDR3: TGTGCCAGCAGACCAGGACAGGGAACATTTAATGAGCAGTTCTTC. It yields the protein CASRPGQGTFNEQFF.

CDR3: CASSLGLTGEVGYTF. CDR3 DNA: TGTGCCAGCAGCTTAGGTCTGACAGGGGAGGTTGGCTACACCTTC. The J gene is TRBJ1-2, the V gene TRBV7-8, with 8 bases matching TRBD1. CDR1 SGHVS and CDR2 FQNEAQ come from the germline V gene. Trimming cost V 1 base and J 7 bases; bases outside gene matches: 8. The CDR3 consists of 15 residues.

CDR3 residues: CASSIDVTGTMNTEAFF. In DNA form, the CDR3 reads TGTGCCAGTAGTATAGACGTTACCGGGACAATGAACACTGAAGCTTTCTTT. The chain joins TRBV19 to TRBJ1-1; weak D call: TRBD1 (6 bases). V was pared by 0 bases and J by 0 bases, with 14 bases between. Germline V gene data show CDR1 as LNHDA and CDR2 as SQIVND (reference sequence). CDR3 size: 17 residues. The entire variable domain, with the rest obtained from reference TRBV19 and TRBJ1-1, is as follows: DGGITQSPKYLFRKEGQNVTLSCEQNLNHDAMYWYRQDPGQGLRLIYYSQIVNDFQKGDIAEGYSVSREKKESFPLTVTSAQKNPTAFYLCASSIDVTGTMNTEAFFGQGTRLTVV.

The CDR3 protein is CAVNSGVSSYEQYF. In nucleotides, the CDR3 is TGTGCCGTCAATAGCGGGGTCAGCTCCTACGAGCAGTACTTC. The genes are TRBV6-5 and TRBJ2-7; 8 nucleotides align to TRBD2. Germline V lookup: CDR1 MNHEY, CDR2 SVGAGI. Germline trimming cut 11 bases from V and 0 bases from J; bases unmatched to any gene: 9. CDR3 length equals 14 residues.

This clone was seen once. The J gene is TRBJ2-7, the V gene TRBV2, with D possibly TRBD2 on 5 matching bases. Between the trimmed V and J ends, which lost 6 bases and 2 bases, there was a span of 8 bases. From germline, CDR1 is SNHLY and CDR2 FYNNEI. This CDR3 comprises 12 residues. DNA of the CDR3: TGTGCCAGCAGGCGGGTTACCTACGAGCAGTACTTC. Translating gives CASRRVTYEQYF.

The V and J genes are TRBV6-1 and TRBJ2-7, with 12 positions matching TRBD1. The germline gives CDR1 MNHNS, CDR2 SASEGT. This CDR3 is built from 15 residues. Trimming at V came to 6 bases and at J to 6 bases, leaving 9 bases not matched to a gene. The CDR3 DNA follows: TGTGCCAGCAGCCAACCGGGACAGGGGGCCGGCGAGCAGTACTTC. It encodes CASSQPGQGAGEQYF.

The chain joins TRBV7-8 to TRBJ2-5; D remains unclear. V was clipped by 1 base and J by 1 base, with 7 bases between them. Looked up from germline, CDR1 is SGHVS and CDR2 is FQNEAQ. This CDR3 contains 14 residues. CDR3 region: CASSLEPSQETQYF. In DNA form, the CDR3 reads TGTGCCAGCAGCTTAGAGCCCAGCCAAGAGACCCAGTACTTC.

The chain carries TRBV27 and TRBJ2-5; the D call may be TRBD1 or TRBD2 (6 bases each). The CDR3 has 13 amino acids. CDR1 and CDR2 (germline): MNHEY, SMNVEV (reference sequence). V gave up 6 bases and J gave up 2 bases, with 10 bases separating them. The CDR3 here is CASRGGPQETQYF. CDR3 DNA: TGTGCCAGCAGGGGGGGCCCACAAGAGACCCAGTACTTC.

The chain joins TRBV2 to TRBJ2-7, with 7 bases fitting TRBD1. CDR3 length equals 17 residues. The trim removed 1 base at V and 3 bases at J, leaving 12 bases unmatched. Looked up from germline, CDR1 is SNHLY and CDR2 is FYNNEI. CDR3 in DNA: TGTGCCAGCAGTGAAGACAGGGGTCTGGGGTTTTACTACGAGCAGTACTTC. It is translated as CASSEDRGLGFYYEQYF.

This clone appeared a single time. The chain joins TRBV5-1 to TRBJ2-4, with 9 bases that match TRBD1. Germline CDR1 and CDR2: SGHRS and YFSETQ. V lost 4 bases, J lost 7 bases, and 6 bases stayed unmatched. The CDR3 extends over 14 amino acids. CDR3 sequence reads: CASSLLGQGNIQYF. CDR3 in DNA: TGCGCCAGCAGCCTGTTGGGACAGGGTAACATTCAGTACTTC.